Listed below are T cell receptor beta chains from one sample, sequenced in a study of blood T cell repertoires in COVID-19. Assay: immunoSEQ multiplex PCR; the TCRdb copy retains only in-frame clones and omits some. The sample lists roughly 170,000 clones, 85% to 90% occurring once. Sequencing was carried out using peripheral blood. The receptors here all came from a man aged 40-49 years with active or convalescent COVID-19. The CDR3 runs from the conserved cysteine through the conserved F or W. D genes are given only for firm matches. Only part of the rows carry a size: once, few, many, or a class if the clone is expanded.

V gene	D gene	J gene	clone size	CDR3 protein	CDR3 DNA
TRBV6-2/TRBV6-3	TRBD1	TRBJ2-5	few	CASSLGQGGQTQYF	TGTGCCAGCAGTCTTGGACAGGGCGGGCAGACCCAGTACTTC
TRBV30	TRBD1	TRBJ2-2	.	CAWRQGSNTGELFF	TGTGCCTGGAGACAGGGGTCGAACACCGGGGAGCTGTTTTTT
TRBV5-1	.	TRBJ2-1	.	CASSSLQGNEQFF	TGCGCCAGCAGCTCCCTACAGGGAAATGAGCAGTTCTTC
TRBV21-1	.	TRBJ1-1	few	CASSKGGFWGVDTEAFF	TGTGCCAGCAGCAAAGGGGGCTTTTGGGGGGTCGACACTGAAGCTTTCTTT
TRBV6-2/TRBV6-3	TRBD2	TRBJ2-5	.	CASSIIAGQETQYF	TGTGCCAGCAGCATCATAGCGGGGCAAGAGACCCAGTACTTC
TRBV2	.	TRBJ1-3	.	CASSEDRGGNTIYF	TGTGCCAGCAGTGAAGATAGGGGTGGAAACACCATATATTTT
TRBV12-3/TRBV12-4	.	TRBJ1-4	.	CASSFDRFEKLFF	TGTGCCAGCAGTTTCGACAGGTTCGAAAAACTGTTTTTT
TRBV4-1	TRBD2	TRBJ2-3	.	CASSQERLAGRGTQYF	TGCGCCAGCAGCCAAGAGCGACTAGCGGGGCGGGGTACGCAGTATTTT
TRBV7-2	TRBD2	TRBJ2-3	.	CASSLAPSGSTDTQYF	TGTGCCAGCAGCTTAGCCCCTAGCGGCAGCACAGATACGCAGTATTTT
TRBV6-5	TRBD1	TRBJ2-7	.	CASSGTGGGEQYF	TGTGCCAGCTCCGGGACAGGGGGGGGTGAGCAGTACTTC
TRBV5-6	.	TRBJ2-2	.	CASTRGGGNTGELFF	TGTGCCAGCACCCGTGGAGGGGGCAACACCGGGGAGCTGTTTTTT
TRBV11-3	TRBD2	TRBJ2-7	.	CASSLVAGGEQYF	TGTGCCAGCAGCTTAGTGGCGGGGGGGGAACAGTACTTC
TRBV28	TRBD1	TRBJ1-1	.	CASSPDREPRRTEAFF	TGTGCCAGCAGTCCCGACAGGGAGCCACGGCGAACTGAAGCTTTCTTT
TRBV3-1/TRBV3-2	.	TRBJ1-1	.	CASSEEVAGPEAFF	TGTGCCAGCAGCGAAGAGGTTGCAGGCCCTGAAGCTTTCTTT
TRBV7-3	.	TRBJ2-1	.	CASSLSPGQRAYNEQFF	TGTGCCAGCAGCTTATCCCCAGGGCAAAGAGCTTACAATGAGCAGTTCTTC
TRBV19	TRBD2	TRBJ2-4	.	CASSTHSGGALTKNIQYF	TGTGCCAGTAGTACCCATAGCGGGGGGGCTCTGACCAAAAACATTCAGTACTTC
TRBV24-1	.	TRBJ2-5	.	CATSDTGNQETQYF	TGTGCCACCAGCGACACAGGGAACCAAGAGACCCAGTACTTC